The present T cell receptor (beta chain) was sequenced within a study of blood T cell repertoires in COVID-19. Looking at the study overall: The samples span acute and convalescent COVID-19 from the United States, Italy and Spain. T cells, B-cell-depleted T cells, or PBMCs supplied cDNA or gDNA.

Study processing details: Nucleated cell counts were estimated from reference gene primer amplification. Profiled with immunoSEQ multiplex PCR; TCRdb holds only in-frame clones, not every one. V, J and clone size reflect that table, while D and trimming were determined from the DNA. This sample yields more than 85,000 clones, of which around 73% are seen a single time; around 9.6% belongs to the top ten. The V and J ends lost 3 bases and 5 bases, in that order; junction bases with no gene match: 15. Germline V gene sequence: CDR1 LNHNV, CDR2 YYDKDF (reference sequence). The CDR3 sequence is 18 residues long.

V and J are TRBV15 and TRBJ2-2; TRBD2 matches 7 bases. The source material was peripheral blood. The TCR sequence derives from a man aged 60 to 75 with active or convalescent COVID-19. As DNA, the CDR3 is TGTGCCACCAGCAGGCCCCGTGGAGGGCGGGAGCAAACCGGGGAGCTGTTTTTT. This encodes CATSRPRGGREQTGELFF. The full variable domain, with the rest looked up from reference TRBV15 and TRBJ2-2, is DAMVIQNPRYQVTQFGKPVTLSCSQTLNHNVMYWYQQKSSQAPKLLFHYYDKDFNNEADTPDNFQSRRPNTSFCFLDIRSPGLGDTAMYLCATSRPRGGREQTGELFFGEGSRLTVL.